The present TCR beta chain was sequenced within a study of CD8+ T cells in alopecia areata. Study in general: Treatment comprised oral tofacitinib, 5 to 10 mg twice daily, in treated patients. Tofacitinib therapy took 6 to 18 months; 6 months off drug came after. Findings and caveats of the study: Possibly because of HLA-related factors, TCR sharing was less clear across patients than in mice. Scalp data also include sequences from resident alphabeta T cells of normal skin.

This CDR3 has 11 amino acids. The junction had 4 bases not matched to a gene; V was cut back by 6 bases and J by 7 bases. Germline CDR1 SQVTM, CDR2 ANQGSEA. Sequencing used cDNA as its template, made by extracting RNA and reverse transcribing it. TCRdb keeps only in-frame clones here, not all; method: immunoSEQ multiplex PCR. Seen here are more than 9,000 clones, about three fifths observed once, and the top ten hold over 11%. In regard to this clone: Its antigen is unidentified.

Lesional scalp punch biopsies and peripheral blood were collected from alopecia areata patients. This TCR was recovered from a human donor with alopecia areata. The sequencing sample was made of skin. The chain employs TRBV29-1 and TRBJ1-2; 8 bases are shared with TRBD1. CDR3 bases: TGCAGCGTCGGACAGGGAAGTGGCTACACCTTC. Translating gives CSVGQGSGYTF.